This is a list of T cell receptor beta chains from one sample in a study of blood T cell repertoires in COVID-19. Some clones are missing from TCRdb's copy, which holds only in-frame ones; the method was immunoSEQ multiplex PCR. The data contain around 220,000 clones, around 88% of them singletons. The sample comprised PBMCs or T cells enriched from blood (not recorded which). The origin of the receptors is a woman between 45 and 65 years old with acute COVID-19. The CDR3 runs from the conserved cysteine through the conserved F or W. A D gene is named only where the DNA matches it firmly. Where a row states a size, it is once, few, many or the class of an expanded clone; other rows omit it.

J,size,D,V,DNA,CDR3
TRBJ2-7,once,TRBD2,TRBV28,TGTGCCAGCAGTTTATCCGGGACTAGCGGGGGCTACGAGCAGTACTTC,CASSLSGTSGGYEQYF
TRBJ1-1,NA,NA,TRBV7-2,TGTGCCAGCAGCCTTCAGGGCTCCACTGAAGCTTTCTTT,CASSLQGSTEAFF
TRBJ2-7,NA,TRBD1,TRBV7-9,TGTGCCAGCAGCGATACCCGACAGGGGGCCTACGAGCAGTACTTC,CASSDTRQGAYEQYF
TRBJ1-4,NA,TRBD1,TRBV11-2,TGTGCCAGCAGCTCCCGACAGGGACAGGCAACTAATGAAAAACTGTTTTTT,CASSSRQGQATNEKLFF
TRBJ2-3,NA,NA,TRBV5-4,TGTGCCAGCAGCACCGCGGGCGTGGATACGCAGTATTTT,CASSTAGVDTQYF
TRBJ2-6,NA,NA,TRBV3-1/TRBV3-2,TGTGCCAGCAGCGGACAGCAAGCTTCGTTTGGGGCCAACGTCCTGACTTTC,CASSGQQASFGANVLTF
TRBJ1-4,once,NA,TRBV6-5,TGTGCCAGCAATTCTTTAGGGAGTCCCCATGAAAAACTGTTTTTT,CASNSLGSPHEKLFF
TRBJ2-5,NA,NA,TRBV5-4,TGTGCCAGCAGCTCAACAGGGGCGGGGGAGACCCAGTACTTC,CASSSTGAGETQYF
TRBJ1-2,NA,NA,TRBV28,TGTGCCACTTCAAGGAAGACAGCCCCTATACGCTACACCTTC,CATSRKTAPIRYTF
TRBJ1-6,NA,TRBD1,TRBV2,TGTGCCAGCAGATTCGACAGGGGGTCTAAGTCACCCCTCCACTTT,CASRFDRGSKSPLHF
TRBJ1-4,NA,NA,TRBV5-6,TGTGCCAGCAAGCCTGCAACTAATGAAAAACTGTTTTTT,CASKPATNEKLFF
TRBJ1-5,once,NA,TRBV4-1,TGCGCCAGCACCCCCGCCCAGGGGACCAATCAGCCCCAGCATTTT,CASTPAQGTNQPQHF
TRBJ1-5,once,NA,TRBV28,TGTGCCAGCAGCCGACAAGGGAGGGCCAGAGGTCAGCCCCAGCATTTT,CASSRQGRARGQPQHF
TRBJ2-7,NA,NA,TRBV6-5,TGTGCCAGCAGTTACCTGGAGAGGCAGTACTTC,CASSYLERQYF
TRBJ2-3,NA,TRBD2,TRBV9,TGTGCCAGCAGCGCCAGGGAGGGAAGCACAGATACGCAGTATTTT,CASSAREGSTDTQYF
TRBJ1-2,NA,NA,TRBV27,TGTGCCAGCAGTTTAAGGGGCCTTAACTATGGCTACACCTTC,CASSLRGLNYGYTF
TRBJ2-3,few,NA,TRBV9,TGTGCCAGCAGCGAAGCCGCGGGACAGCTCACAGATACGCAGTATTTT,CASSEAAGQLTDTQYF
TRBJ1-6,few,NA,TRBV7-9,TGTGCCAGCAGCTTAGAGGGGGATTCACCCCTCCACTTT,CASSLEGDSPLHF
TRBJ2-1,NA,TRBD2,TRBV5-8,TGTGCCAGCAGGGGACTACGCCTCTGGGGGGATGAGCAGTTCTTC,CASRGLRLWGDEQFF
TRBJ1-2,NA,TRBD1,TRBV28,TGTGCCAGCAGTTTACTAACAGGGGATGGTGGCTACACCTTC,CASSLLTGDGGYTF
TRBJ2-2,NA,NA,TRBV9,TGTGCCAGCAGCGGGGTCGGGGTGACCGGGGAGCTGTTTTTT,CASSGVGVTGELFF
TRBJ1-6,NA,TRBD1,TRBV7-3,TGTGCCAGCAGCACCCAGGGGGGAAGCGGGTCACCCCTCCACTTT,CASSTQGGSGSPLHF
TRBJ1-2,NA,TRBD1,TRBV2,TGTGCCAGCAGTGAAACGAAAGTAGGACAGGGGGCGCGCTATGGCTACACCTTC,CASSETKVGQGARYGYTF
TRBJ2-3,NA,NA,TRBV7-9,TGTGCCAGCAGCGCGGTATTGCTAATAGATACGCAGTATTTT,CASSAVLLIDTQYF
TRBJ2-1,NA,TRBD1,TRBV4-1,TGCGCCAGCACCGGCGGGACAGGGGCCTACAATGAGCAGTTCTTC,CASTGGTGAYNEQFF
TRBJ1-6,NA,TRBD1,TRBV5-8,TGTGCCAGCAGCCGCGGACAGGCAGATTCACCCCTCCACTTT,CASSRGQADSPLHF
TRBJ2-1,NA,NA,TRBV24-1,TGTGCCACCAGTCGCGTCTATGAGCAGTTCTTC,CATSRVYEQFF
TRBJ2-3,once,TRBD1,TRBV5-1,TGCGCCAGCTCTACCGGGACAGGATACACAGATACGCAGTATTTT,CASSTGTGYTDTQYF
TRBJ1-4,NA,TRBD1,TRBV24-1,TGTGCCACCAGTGATCCAGCGACAGGGAGTGAAAAACTGTTTTTT,CATSDPATGSEKLFF
TRBJ2-7,NA,NA,TRBV28,TGTGCCAGCAGTCCCGCCCGGGGTTTGGACGAGCAGTACTTC,CASSPARGLDEQYF
TRBJ1-2,NA,NA,TRBV27,TGTGCCAGCAGTTTTTTGGGGGGGGGCTACACCTTC,CASSFLGGGYTF
TRBJ2-7,once,TRBD1,TRBV4-3,TGCGCCAGCAGCCAAGTCCTCCCGGGACAGGGGGCTTACGAGCAGTACTTC,CASSQVLPGQGAYEQYF
TRBJ2-1,NA,TRBD2,TRBV9,TGTGCCAGCAGCTTTGGACTAGCGGGAACCTCGTACAATGAGCAGTTCTTC,CASSFGLAGTSYNEQFF
TRBJ1-1,NA,NA,TRBV6-5,TGTGCCAGCAGCCGTACAATGAACACTGAAGCTTTCTTT,CASSRTMNTEAFF
TRBJ1-1,NA,NA,TRBV14,TGTGCCAGCAGCCAACGCAGGGTGGGAACTGAAGCTTTCTTT,CASSQRRVGTEAFF
TRBJ2-2,NA,NA,TRBV11-2,TGTGCCAGCAGCTTAGGATTCAGGGCCACCGGGGAGCTGTTTTTT,CASSLGFRATGELFF
TRBJ2-7,NA,TRBD2,TRBV4-3,TGCGCCCCCAGCCAAGATTGCGGGGGGCGGGGCGCGGGAGGGCGGGGGGAGCAGTACTTC,CAPSQDCGGRGAGGRGEQYF
TRBJ1-5,few,NA,TRBV19,TGTGCCAGTAGTATCCGGGAAAATCAGCCCCAGCATTTT,CASSIRENQPQHF
TRBJ1-1,NA,NA,TRBV7-8,TGTGCCAGCAGCTGGGGGGGGACCATGAACACTGAAGCTTTCTTT,CASSWGGTMNTEAFF
TRBJ1-1,NA,TRBD1,TRBV5-1,TGCGCCAGCAGCTACGGACAGGGGAAAGCTTTCTTT,CASSYGQGKAFF
TRBJ2-3,NA,TRBD2,TRBV19,TGTGCCAGTAGCCGGCGGGGGGCGGGAACAGATACGCAGTATTTT,CASSRRGAGTDTQYF
TRBJ1-2,NA,NA,TRBV5-1,TGCGCCAGCAGCGGCACCCCAAACTATGGCTACACCTTC,CASSGTPNYGYTF
TRBJ1-1,NA,NA,TRBV3-1/TRBV3-2,TGTGCCAGCAGCCAAGGCCAGGGAAGACTAGCTTTCTTT,CASSQGQGRLAFF
TRBJ2-7,NA,TRBD2,TRBV6-5,TGTGCCAGCAGTTCACCGGGACTAGCGGGATACGAGCAGTACTTC,CASSSPGLAGYEQYF
TRBJ1-1,NA,NA,TRBV11-2,TGTGCCAGCAGCTTAGGGAGGACTGAAGCTTTCTTT,CASSLGRTEAFF
TRBJ2-3,many,TRBD2,TRBV5-1,TGCGCCAGCAGCTTGGCCGGTCTAGCGGGACCAGATACGCAGTATTTT,CASSLAGLAGPDTQYF
TRBJ2-5,NA,TRBD2,TRBV29-1,TGCAGCGTCGAGGGGACTAGCGGGTTCCAAGAGACCCAGTACTTC,CSVEGTSGFQETQYF
TRBJ1-3,NA,NA,TRBV7-9,TGTGCCAGCAGCTCATTCCGGAGCTCTGGAAACACCATATATTTT,CASSSFRSSGNTIYF
TRBJ2-7,NA,TRBD2,TRBV19,TGTGCCAGTAGTAAGATGGCGGGAGCAACCTACGAGCAGTACTTC,CASSKMAGATYEQYF
TRBJ2-2,NA,NA,TRBV28,TGTGCCAGCAGTTTACTACAGGGTATCGGGGAGCTGTTTTTT,CASSLLQGIGELFF
TRBJ2-2,NA,NA,TRBV6-5,TGTGCCAGCAGTTCGAAAAATACTGTCGCCGGGGAGCTGTTTTTT,CASSSKNTVAGELFF
TRBJ2-5,NA,NA,TRBV18,TGTGCCAGCTCACCGCTCCAGGGCGTGGAGACCCAGTACTTC,CASSPLQGVETQYF
TRBJ2-2,NA,NA,TRBV6-5,TGTGCCAGCAGGATCAGGGAAACCGGGGAGCTGTTTTTT,CASRIRETGELFF
TRBJ1-1,NA,NA,TRBV30,TGTGCCTGGAGGCGGACAGCGAGGTTAATTGAAGCTTTCTTT,CAWRRTARLIEAFF
TRBJ1-2,NA,NA,TRBV7-2,TGTGCCAGCAGCTTAGCGCAGGGGCGCCTCTATGGCTACACCTTC,CASSLAQGRLYGYTF
TRBJ1-6,few,TRBD1,TRBV6-5,TGTGCCAGCAGAGGGACAGGGAGTTCACCCCTCCACTTT,CASRGTGSSPLHF
TRBJ1-3,NA,TRBD1,TRBV28,TGTGCCAGCAGTTTATATAGGACAGGGGTATATTTT,CASSLYRTGVYF
TRBJ1-2,NA,TRBD1,TRBV19,TGTGCCAGTGGACAGTCCGGGACAGGGTTCGGCTACACCTTC,CASGQSGTGFGYTF
TRBJ1-3,NA,NA,TRBV7-2,TGTGCCAGCAGCAGTAATGCGCTCTCTGGAAACACCATATATTTT,CASSSNALSGNTIYF